This entry lists 27 T cell receptor beta chains sequenced from one sample in a study of shared clonotypes between healthy human individuals. This table comes from immunoSEQ multiplex PCR, and its TCRdb copy is limited to in-frame clones, with some not included. The sample lists approximately 2.5 million clones, roughly 93% occurring once. The sequencing input was naive CD4+ T cells from PBMCs. This sample's subset: CD45RA+ positively selected. The origin of the receptors is a man aged 18 to 29 in good health. Some clones in this sample may be carry-over from other donors' samples.

The genes are TRBV2 and TRBJ1-1; maybe TRBD1 (5 bases). This CDR3 is 12 amino acids long. The ends were cut back, 4 bases at V and 11 bases at J, with 14 bases in the middle. CDR1 and CDR2 from the germline V gene are SNHLY and FYNNEI. As DNA, the CDR3 is TGTGCCAGCAGTGGGGGGAGGGTTGACGCTTTCTTT. It specifies CASSGGRVDAFF.

V usage is TRBV7-2 and J usage is TRBJ2-7; TRBD1 matches at 9 bases. The germline V gene encodes CDR1 SGHTA and CDR2 FQGNSA. With 0 bases clipped from V and 0 bases from J, the junction kept 3 bases outside the gene matches. CDR3 length equals 16 residues. CDR3: CASSLAGTGYSYEQYF. The CDR3 DNA reads as TGTGCCAGCAGCTTAGCCGGGACAGGGTACTCCTACGAGCAGTACTTC.

J is TRBJ2-7 and V is TRBV11-2; D may be TRBD1 (5 bases). V lost 0 bases and J lost 3, with 15 bases in between. The CDR3 loop spans 16 amino acids. Germline CDR1 and CDR2: SGHAT and FQNNGV. The CDR3 region is CASSLDGAAYYYEQYF. In nucleotides, the CDR3 is TGTGCCAGCAGCTTAGATGGGGCAGCCTACTACTACGAGCAGTACTTC.

This clone has a single count. Here the CDR3 DNA reads TGTGCCAGCAGCTTGCGACAGGGGACCTATGGCTACACCTTC. Protein product: CASSLRQGTYGYTF. The chain recombines TRBV5-4 with TRBJ1-2; 8 nucleotides align to TRBD1. CDR1 SGHNT and CDR2 YYREEE come from the germline V gene (reference sequence). V gave up 1 base and J gave up 4 bases; unmatched junction bases: 3. The CDR3 is 14 amino acids.

V and J are TRBV18 and TRBJ2-2; D is undetermined. Looked up from germline, CDR1 is KGHSH and CDR2 is LQKENI. V lost 2 bases, J lost 3 bases, and 10 bases lay in between. The CDR3 extends over 15 amino acids. CDR3 DNA sequence: TGTGCCAGCTCACCAAGCCCAGCGCACACCGGGGAGCTGTTTTTT. This encodes CASSPSPAHTGELFF.

The chain combines TRBV15 with TRBJ2-3, with D tentatively TRBD2 (6 bases). Germline V gene lookup returns CDR1 LNHNV and CDR2 YYDKDF (reference sequence). The CDR3 totals 17 residues. V gave up 4 bases and J gave up 0 bases, with 17 bases separating them. The CDR3 coding sequence is TGTGCCACCAGCAAGGCCCGGGGTGCGGGAAGCACAGATACGCAGTATTTT. Protein sequence: CATSKARGAGSTDTQYF. Drawing the rest from reference TRBV15 and TRBJ2-3, the complete variable domain is DAMVIQNPRYQVTQFGKPVTLSCSQTLNHNVMYWYQQKSSQAPKLLFHYYDKDFNNEADTPDNFQSRRPNTSFCFLDIRSPGLGDTAMYLCATSKARGAGSTDTQYFGPGTRLTVL.

The chain employs TRBV7-2 and TRBJ1-1, with D hard to call. The CDR3 is 11 residues long. CDR1 is SGHTA and CDR2 is FQGNSA in the germline V gene. Trimming took off 11 bases at V and 1 base at J, with 8 bases between the two ends. The CDR3 region is CAGRGNTEAFF. CDR3 coding DNA: TGTGCCGGACGTGGGAACACTGAAGCTTTCTTT.

About this clone itself: Other DNA variants within this sample encode the same CDR3. This chain connects TRBV7-8 to TRBJ2-7; the match to TRBD1 covers 8 bases. In germline, CDR1 is SGHVS, CDR2 FQNEAQ. After removal of 5 bases from V and 4 bases from J, the junction contained 7 bases not matched to a gene. This CDR3 region has 14 residues. The CDR3 coding sequence is TGTGCCAGCAGCCCCCGGACAGGGTCGTACGAGCAGTACTTC. The encoded protein is CASSPRTGSYEQYF.

This chain connects TRBV19 to TRBJ1-2; D perhaps matches TRBD1 (5 bases). Germline V gene sequence: CDR1 LNHDA, CDR2 SQIVND (reference sequence). V shed 2 bases and J shed 7 bases, with 17 bases lying between them. The CDR3 is 15 amino acids. CDR3 coding DNA: TGTGCCAGTAGTATAAATCAAGGCACGGGGCCTGGCTACACCTTC. Its translation: CASSINQGTGPGYTF.

This chain joins TRBV7-3 and TRBJ2-3, with D tentatively TRBD2 (6 bases). V lost 5 bases and J 2 bases, leaving 17 bases between the germline ends. The CDR3 length is 16 residues. Germline V gives CDR1 SGHTA, CDR2 FQGTGA. CDR3 residues: CASSPGTSRDTDTQYF. The CDR3 nucleotides are TGTGCCAGCAGCCCCGGAACTAGCCGAGACACAGATACGCAGTATTTT. Full variable domain (remainder filled in from reference TRBV7-3 and TRBJ2-3): GAGVSQTPSNKVTEKGKYVELRCDPISGHTALYWYRQSLGQGPEFLIYFQGTGAADDSGLPNDRFFAVRPEGSVSTLKIQRTERGDSAVYLCASSPGTSRDTDTQYFGPGTRLTVL.

This chain uses TRBV15 with TRBJ1-2, with 8 bases identical to TRBD1. Trimming cost V 7 bases and J 8 bases; bases outside gene matches: 3. This CDR3 region has 11 residues. Germline lookup yields CDR1 LNHNV and CDR2 YYDKDF (reference sequence). As DNA, the CDR3 is TGTGCCACCACGAACAGGGGGGGCTACACCTTC. Protein: CATTNRGGYTF.

The CDR3 sequence: CASSLPTSGGNIQYF. DNA for the CDR3: TGTGCCAGCAGCTTACCCACTAGCGGGGGAAACATTCAGTACTTC. The chain links TRBV5-4 to TRBJ2-4; 11 positions match TRBD2. J lost 6 bases, V lost 2 bases, and 4 bases had no gene match. The CDR3 consists of 15 residues. Germline V gene sequence: CDR1 SGHNT, CDR2 YYREEE (reference sequence).

J is TRBJ2-6 and V is TRBV4-1; tentative D call: TRBD1 (5 bases). Deletions cut 0 bases from V and 4 bases from J, with 22 bases between. Looked up from germline, CDR1 is MGHRA and CDR2 is YSYEKL. The CDR3 runs to 20 residues. In DNA form, the CDR3 reads TGCGCCAGCAGCCAAGAGGCTAGGGGATTGGCCGATCTGGGGGCCAACGTCCTGACTTTC. It yields the protein CASSQEARGLADLGANVLTF.

J is TRBJ1-5 and V is TRBV19; no firm D call. This CDR3 has 15 amino acids. Trimming pared 2 bases from V and 2 bases from J, leaving 10 bases between. CDR1 is LNHDA, CDR2 SQIVND, per germline (reference sequence). CDR3 region: CASSIWGKGNQPQHF. The CDR3 DNA follows: TGTGCCAGTAGTATATGGGGTAAGGGCAATCAGCCCCAGCATTTT.

The rearrangement uses TRBV28 and TRBJ2-5; 12 positions agree with TRBD2. The DNA matches TRBJ2-7 better at its end, which makes the J call doubtful. The CDR3 spans 15 residues. Per germline, CDR1 MDHEN and CDR2 SYDVKM. The CDR3 region is CASSTGTSGFSEQYF. CDR3 bases: TGTGCCAGCAGTACCGGGACTAGCGGGTTTAGCGAGCAGTACTTC.

The genes are TRBV10-3 and TRBJ2-2; 12 positions agree with TRBD2. From germline, CDR1 is ENHRY and CDR2 SYGVKD. The CDR3 is 16 residues long. Trimming cost V 3 bases and J 6 bases; bases outside gene matches: 5. The CDR3 reads CAISDQGLAGSGELFF. Here the CDR3 DNA reads TGTGCCATCAGTGACCAAGGACTAGCGGGATCCGGGGAGCTGTTTTTT.

The chain couples TRBV11-2 to TRBJ1-1, with 9 bases matching TRBD1. CDR3 length: 13 amino acids. Germline V lookup: CDR1 SGHAT, CDR2 FQNNGV. The ends lost 6 bases at V and 3 bases at J; junction bases unmatched: 2. CDR3 coding DNA: TGTGCCAGCAGGTGGACAGGGGACACTGAAGCTTTCTTT. This gives the protein CASRWTGDTEAFF.

The chain is built from TRBV5-5 and TRBJ1-5, with TRBD1 identical over 10 bases. The CDR3 contains 16 residues. Germline lookup yields CDR1 SGHKS and CDR2 YYEKEE (reference sequence). V trimming: 1 base; J trimming: 3 bases; junction bases outside the gene matches: 4. CDR3 protein: CASSLFGTGVNQPQHF. The DNA for the CDR3 is TGTGCCAGCAGCTTGTTTGGGACAGGGGTCAATCAGCCCCAGCATTTT.

The chain is built from TRBV6-6 and TRBJ2-7; 7 bases fit TRBD1. Germline lookup yields CDR1 MNHNY and CDR2 SVGAGI (reference sequence). V was clipped by 5 bases and J by 5 bases; unmatched bases: 9. This CDR3 spans 14 amino acids. The CDR3 loop is CASSRQGPWNEQYF. CDR3 bases: TGTGCCAGCAGTCGACAGGGTCCTTGGAACGAGCAGTACTTC.

The V and J genes are TRBV5-4 and TRBJ1-2; unclear D gene. CDR3 length: 13 residues. Germline CDR1 reads SGHNT; CDR2 reads YYREEE (reference sequence). V gave up 4 bases and J gave up 6 bases, with 13 bases separating them. This chain's CDR3 is CASSPWHSDGYTF. As DNA, the CDR3 is TGTGCCAGCAGCCCATGGCACTCCGATGGCTACACCTTC.

The chain joins TRBV10-3 to TRBJ2-2; 10 bases match TRBD1. The CDR3 runs 15 residues. V lost 2 bases, J lost 9 bases, and 6 bases stayed unmatched. In germline, CDR1 is ENHRY, CDR2 SYGVKD. CDR3 loop: CAISETDRGLRELFF. CDR3 bases: TGTGCCATCAGTGAGACCGACAGGGGGCTCCGGGAGCTGTTTTTT.

The chain is built from TRBV28 and TRBJ2-7; D gene unclear. The CDR3 sequence is 14 residues long. With 8 bases removed from V and 3 bases from J, the gap between germline ends came to 17 bases. CDR1 and CDR2 from the germline V gene are MDHEN and SYDVKM. This chain's CDR3 is CASSPLGPNYEQYF. The CDR3 DNA reads as TGTGCCAGCTCACCACTCGGGCCGAACTACGAGCAGTACTTC.

The V call is TRBV4-1, the J call TRBJ2-5; TRBD2 agrees at 8 bases. The CDR3 sequence is 16 residues long. V lost 0 bases and J lost 3; bases outside the gene matches: 6. Germline V CDR1 and CDR2: MGHRA, YSYEKL. CDR3 nucleotides: TGCGCCAGCAGCCAAGATGGGTTACTAGCGGAAGAGACCCAGTACTTC. Its translation is CASSQDGLLAEETQYF.

The chain uses TRBV28 and TRBJ2-7; D not certain. Trimming left V 1 base short and J 3 bases short, with 10 bases between. The V gene's germline CDR1 is MDHEN and CDR2 SYDVKM. The CDR3 totals 14 residues. The CDR3 DNA reads TGTGCCAGCAGTTTATTGCAGCTTAACTACGAGCAGTACTTC. It translates to CASSLLQLNYEQYF.

Remarks on this clone: Other DNA variants within this sample encode the same CDR3. CDR3 nucleotide sequence: TGTGCCAGCACCCGGGCGGGGGGGGCCTACGAGCAGTACTTC. Translating gives CASTRAGGAYEQYF. The chain employs TRBV27 and TRBJ2-7; 9 nucleotides match TRBD2. This CDR3 contains 14 residues. Trimming at V came to 7 bases and at J to 2 bases, leaving 6 bases not matched to a gene. Germline CDR1 MNHEY, CDR2 SMNVEV (reference sequence).

V and J are TRBV4-1 and TRBJ2-6; no reliable D call. CDR3 length: 20 residues. V was pared by 6 bases and J by 0 bases, with 24 bases between. CDR1 MGHRA and CDR2 YSYEKL come from the germline V gene. The CDR3 nucleotides are TGCGCCAGCAGTGGGTCCCGAGAAACTTGGGCTGCCTCTGGGGCCAACGTCCTGACTTTC. Its protein is CASSGSRETWAASGANVLTF.

The rearrangement links TRBV4-1 to TRBJ1-3, with unresolved D. The germline gives CDR1 MGHRA, CDR2 YSYEKL. The length of the CDR3 is 17 residues. V gave up 0 bases and J gave up 0 bases, with 12 bases separating them. The CDR3 region is CASSQEEWPISGNTIYF. The CDR3 DNA follows: TGCGCCAGCAGCCAAGAAGAGTGGCCAATCTCTGGAAACACCATATATTTT.